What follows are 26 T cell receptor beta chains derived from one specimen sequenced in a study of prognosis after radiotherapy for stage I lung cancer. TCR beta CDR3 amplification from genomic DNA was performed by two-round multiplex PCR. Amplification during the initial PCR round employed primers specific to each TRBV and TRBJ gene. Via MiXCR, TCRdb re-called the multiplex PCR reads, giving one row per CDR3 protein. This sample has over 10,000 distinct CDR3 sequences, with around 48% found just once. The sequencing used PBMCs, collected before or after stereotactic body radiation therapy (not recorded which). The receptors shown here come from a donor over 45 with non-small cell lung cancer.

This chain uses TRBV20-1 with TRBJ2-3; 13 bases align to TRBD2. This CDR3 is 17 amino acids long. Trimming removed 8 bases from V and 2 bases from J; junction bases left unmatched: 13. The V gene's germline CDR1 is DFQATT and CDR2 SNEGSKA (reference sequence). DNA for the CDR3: TGCAGTCGGACAGGGGGACTAGCGGGGTGGGTCACAGATACGCAGTATTTT. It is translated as CSRTGGLAGWVTDTQYF.

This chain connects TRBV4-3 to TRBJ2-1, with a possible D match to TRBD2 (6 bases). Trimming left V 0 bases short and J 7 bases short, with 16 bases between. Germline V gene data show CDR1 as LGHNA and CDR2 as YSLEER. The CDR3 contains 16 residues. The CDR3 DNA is TGCGCCAGCAGCCAAGATTTCCCGGGAGCGGAGAATGAGCAGTTCTTC. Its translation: CASSQDFPGAENEQFF.

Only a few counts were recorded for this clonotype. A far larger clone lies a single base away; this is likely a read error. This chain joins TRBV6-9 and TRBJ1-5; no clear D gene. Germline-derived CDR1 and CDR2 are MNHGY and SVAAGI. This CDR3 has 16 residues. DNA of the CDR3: TGTGCCAGCAGTTACGAACGGTTCTATAGCAATCAGTCCCAGCATTTT. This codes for CASSYERFYSNQSQHF.

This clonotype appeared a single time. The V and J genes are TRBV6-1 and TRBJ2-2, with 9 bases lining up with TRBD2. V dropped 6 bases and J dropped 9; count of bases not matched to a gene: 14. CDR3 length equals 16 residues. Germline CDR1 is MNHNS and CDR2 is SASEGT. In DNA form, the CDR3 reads TGTGCCAGCAGACCCGGACTAGCGCGGGAGGTCTGGGAGCTGTTTTTT. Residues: CASRPGLAREVWELFF.

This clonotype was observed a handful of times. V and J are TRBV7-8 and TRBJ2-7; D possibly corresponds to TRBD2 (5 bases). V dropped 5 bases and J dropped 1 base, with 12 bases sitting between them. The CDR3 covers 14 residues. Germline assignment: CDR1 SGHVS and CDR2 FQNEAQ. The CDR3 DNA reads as TGTGCCAGCAGCCACCGGACTCAATCCTACGAGCAGTACTTC. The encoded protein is CASSHRTQSYEQYF.

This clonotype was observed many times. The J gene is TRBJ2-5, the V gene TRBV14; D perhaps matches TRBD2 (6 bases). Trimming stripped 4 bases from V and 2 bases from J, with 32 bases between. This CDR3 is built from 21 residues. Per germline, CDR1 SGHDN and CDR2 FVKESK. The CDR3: CASSPLPWGEPSVRGQETQYF. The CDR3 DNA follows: TGTGCCAGCAGCCCGCTACCGTGGGGAGAACCTAGCGTGAGGGGACAAGAGACCCAGTACTTC. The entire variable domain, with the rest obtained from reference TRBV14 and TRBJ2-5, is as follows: EAGVTQFPSHSVIEKGQTVTLRCDPISGHDNLYWYRRVMGKEIKFLLHFVKESKQDESGMPNNRFLAERTGGTYSTLKVQPAELEDSGVYFCASSPLPWGEPSVRGQETQYFGPGTRLLVL.

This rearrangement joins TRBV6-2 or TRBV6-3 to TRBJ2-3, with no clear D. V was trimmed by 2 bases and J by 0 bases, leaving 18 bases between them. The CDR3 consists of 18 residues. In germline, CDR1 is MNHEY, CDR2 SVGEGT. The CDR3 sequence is CASSYNCQNRKSTDTQYF. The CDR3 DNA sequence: TGTGCCAGCAGTTACAATTGCCAAAACAGAAAAAGCACAGATACGCAGTATTTT.

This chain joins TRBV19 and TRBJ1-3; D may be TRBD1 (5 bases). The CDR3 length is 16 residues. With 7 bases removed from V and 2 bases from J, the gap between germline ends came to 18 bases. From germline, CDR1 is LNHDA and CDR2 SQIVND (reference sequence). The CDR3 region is CASNQGGGQAGNTIYF. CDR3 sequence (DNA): TGTGCCAGTAACCAAGGCGGGGGTCAGGCTGGAAACACCATATATTTT.

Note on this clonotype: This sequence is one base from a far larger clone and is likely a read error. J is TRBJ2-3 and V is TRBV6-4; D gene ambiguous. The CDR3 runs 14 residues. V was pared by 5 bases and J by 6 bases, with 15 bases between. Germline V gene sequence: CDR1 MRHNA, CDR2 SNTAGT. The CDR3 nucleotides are TGTGCCAGCAGTCACCGGTACAGAGCCGATACGCAGTATTTT. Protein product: CASSHRYRADTQYF.

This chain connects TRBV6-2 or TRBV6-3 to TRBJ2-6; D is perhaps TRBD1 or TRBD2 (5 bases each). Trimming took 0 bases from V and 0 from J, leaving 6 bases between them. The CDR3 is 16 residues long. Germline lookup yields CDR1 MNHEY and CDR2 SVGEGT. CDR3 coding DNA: TGTGCCAGCAGTTACTCAGGGACCTCTGGGGCCAACGTCCTGACTTTC. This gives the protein CASSYSGTSGANVLTF.

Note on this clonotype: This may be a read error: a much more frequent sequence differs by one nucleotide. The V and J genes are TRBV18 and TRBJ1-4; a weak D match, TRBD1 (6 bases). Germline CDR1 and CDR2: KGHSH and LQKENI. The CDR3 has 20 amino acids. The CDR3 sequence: CASSPENRAPPFATNEKLLF. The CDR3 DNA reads TGTGCCAGCTCACCGGAAAACAGGGCCCCTCCCTTCGCAACTAATGAAAAACTGCTTTTT.

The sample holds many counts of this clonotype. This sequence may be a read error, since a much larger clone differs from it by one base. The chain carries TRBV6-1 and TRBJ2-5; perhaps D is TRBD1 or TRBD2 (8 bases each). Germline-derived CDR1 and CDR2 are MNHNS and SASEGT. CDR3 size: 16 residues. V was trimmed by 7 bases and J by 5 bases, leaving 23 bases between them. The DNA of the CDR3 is TGTGCCAGCACTGACTCACAGGGGGGCGGGAGGGAGACCCAGTACTTC. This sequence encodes CASTDSQGGGRETQYF.

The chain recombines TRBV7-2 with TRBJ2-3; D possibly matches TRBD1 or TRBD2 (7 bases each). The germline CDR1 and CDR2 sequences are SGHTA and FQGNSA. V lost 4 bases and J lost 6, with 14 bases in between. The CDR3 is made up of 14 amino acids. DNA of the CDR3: TGTGCCAGCAGCTCCTACAGGGGAGGGGATACGCAGTATTTT. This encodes CASSSYRGGDTQYF.

CDR3 residues: CASSLGRRGYGYTF. The CDR3 DNA reads as TGTGCCAGCAGCTTAGGCCGGAGGGGCTATGGCTACACCTTC. The chain employs TRBV7-8 and TRBJ1-2, with D possibly being TRBD1 (5 bases). V was trimmed by 1 base and J by 4 bases, leaving 10 bases between them. CDR3 size: 14 residues. Germline lookup yields CDR1 SGHVS and CDR2 FQNEAQ.

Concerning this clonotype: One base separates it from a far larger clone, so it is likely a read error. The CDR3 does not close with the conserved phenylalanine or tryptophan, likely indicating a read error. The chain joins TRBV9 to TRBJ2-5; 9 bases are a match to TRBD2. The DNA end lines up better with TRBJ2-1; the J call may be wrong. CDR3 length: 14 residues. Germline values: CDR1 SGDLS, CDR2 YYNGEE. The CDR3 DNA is TGTGCCAGCAGCCCCGGGACTAGCATCTATGAGCAGTTCTTA. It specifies CASSPGTSIYEQFL.

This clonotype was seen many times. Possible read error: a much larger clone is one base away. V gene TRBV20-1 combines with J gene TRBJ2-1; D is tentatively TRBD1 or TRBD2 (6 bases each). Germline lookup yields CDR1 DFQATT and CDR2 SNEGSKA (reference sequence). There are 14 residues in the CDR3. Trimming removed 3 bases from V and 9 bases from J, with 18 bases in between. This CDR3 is CSAREGGVQFEQFF. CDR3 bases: TGCAGTGCTAGGGAGGGGGGAGTGCAGTTTGAGCAGTTCTTC.

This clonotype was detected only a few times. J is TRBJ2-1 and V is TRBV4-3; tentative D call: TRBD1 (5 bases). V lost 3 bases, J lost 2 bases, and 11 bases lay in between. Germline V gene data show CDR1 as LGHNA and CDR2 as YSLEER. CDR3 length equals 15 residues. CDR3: CASSQAIGAYNEQFF. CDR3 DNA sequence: TGCGCCAGCAGCCAGGCCATAGGGGCCTACAATGAGCAGTTCTTC.

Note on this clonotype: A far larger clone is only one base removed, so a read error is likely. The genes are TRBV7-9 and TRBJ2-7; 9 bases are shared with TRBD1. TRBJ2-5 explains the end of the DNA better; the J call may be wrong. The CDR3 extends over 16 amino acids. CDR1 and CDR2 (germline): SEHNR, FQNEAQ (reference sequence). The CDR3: CVSSPGTGRKGETQYF. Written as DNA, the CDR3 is TGTGTCAGCAGCCCGGGGACAGGGAGGAAGGGAGAGACCCAGTACTTC.

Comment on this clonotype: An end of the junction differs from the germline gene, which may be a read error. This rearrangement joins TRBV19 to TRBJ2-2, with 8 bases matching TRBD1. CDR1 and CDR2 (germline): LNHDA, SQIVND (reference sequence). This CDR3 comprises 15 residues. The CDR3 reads CASSIGQGATWELFF. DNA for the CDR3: TGTGCCAGTAGTATTGGGCAGGGGGCCACCTGGGAGCTGTTTTTC.

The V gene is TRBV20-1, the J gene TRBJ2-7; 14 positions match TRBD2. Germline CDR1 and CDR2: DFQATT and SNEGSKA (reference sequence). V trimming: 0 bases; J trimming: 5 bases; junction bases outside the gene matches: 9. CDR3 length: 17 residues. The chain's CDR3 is CSARDTGTSGRTHEQYF. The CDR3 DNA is TGCAGTGCTAGAGATACCGGGACTAGCGGGAGAACCCACGAGCAGTACTTC.

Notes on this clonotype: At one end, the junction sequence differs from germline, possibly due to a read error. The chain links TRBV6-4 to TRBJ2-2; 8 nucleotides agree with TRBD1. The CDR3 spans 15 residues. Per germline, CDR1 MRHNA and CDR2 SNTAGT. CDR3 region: CASSSRTGSTGERFF. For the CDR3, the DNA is TGTGCCAGCAGTAGCCGGACAGGGTCCACCGGGGAGCGGTTTTTT.

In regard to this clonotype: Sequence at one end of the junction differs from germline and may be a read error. The DNA for the CDR3 is TGTGCCAGCAGGCACAGGATATTGAACACTCAAGCTTTCTTT. Translated, it gives CASRHRILNTQAFF. This chain connects TRBV12-3 or TRBV12-4 to TRBJ1-1; TRBD1 might be the D (5 bases). The CDR3 loop spans 14 amino acids.

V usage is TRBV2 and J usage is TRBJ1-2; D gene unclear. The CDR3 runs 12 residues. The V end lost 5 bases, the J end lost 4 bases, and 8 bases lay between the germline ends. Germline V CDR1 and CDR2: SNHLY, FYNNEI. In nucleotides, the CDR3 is TGTGCCAGCAGTCGAGTTAGCTATGGCTACACCTTC. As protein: CASSRVSYGYTF.

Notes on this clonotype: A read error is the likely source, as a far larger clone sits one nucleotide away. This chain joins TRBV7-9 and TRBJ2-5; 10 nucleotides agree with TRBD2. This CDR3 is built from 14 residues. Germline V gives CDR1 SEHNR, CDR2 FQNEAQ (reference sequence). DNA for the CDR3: TGTGCCAGCAGCCTACTAGCGGGAAAAGAGAACCAGTACTTC. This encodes CASSLLAGKENQYF.

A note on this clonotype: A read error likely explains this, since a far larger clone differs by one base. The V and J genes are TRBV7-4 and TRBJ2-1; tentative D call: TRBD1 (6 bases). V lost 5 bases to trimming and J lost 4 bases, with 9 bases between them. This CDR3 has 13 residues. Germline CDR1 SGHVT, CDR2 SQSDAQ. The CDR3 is CASSTTGYNEQFF. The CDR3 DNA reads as TGTGCCAGCAGCACAACAGGGTACAATGAGCAGTTCTTC.

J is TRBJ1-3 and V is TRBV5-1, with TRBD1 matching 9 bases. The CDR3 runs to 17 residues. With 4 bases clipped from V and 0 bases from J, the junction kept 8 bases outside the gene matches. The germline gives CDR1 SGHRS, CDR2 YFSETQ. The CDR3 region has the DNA TGCGCCAGCAGCCTCCCCGGGACAGGGAGCTCTGGAAACACCATATATTTT. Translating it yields CASSLPGTGSSGNTIYF.